The 29 T cell receptor beta chains in this list originate from one sample, sequenced in a study of T-cell reconstitution after alpha-beta-depleted transplantation in children. During its preparation, the TCRbeta library received unique molecular identifiers. TCRdb reanalysed the PCR reads using MiXCR and keeps one entry per CDR3 protein. Counted here are over 45,000 distinct CDR3 sequences, nearly 9.5% occurring once; the ten biggest clones make up approximately 30%. Sample: PBMCs, mostly from graft donor cells, taken 60 days after TCRalphabeta/CD19-depleted stem cell transplant. The receptors were gathered from a male patient under 10 years old who had a stem cell transplant for chronic granulomatous disease, so the T cells may come from the graft donor.

This clonotype came up many times. The rearrangement uses TRBV20-1 and TRBJ2-5; D possibly matches TRBD1 or TRBD2 (5 bases each). The CDR3 length is 11 residues. Trimming shortened V by 6 bases and J by 7 bases, and 12 bases separated the two germline ends. In germline, CDR1 is DFQATT, CDR2 SNEGSKA (reference sequence). The CDR3 spells CSARVGGTQYF. The CDR3 DNA is TGCAGTGCCAGGGTTGGGGGGACCCAGTACTTC.

V usage is TRBV20-1 and J usage is TRBJ2-7; 13 nucleotides align to TRBD2. The CDR3 loop spans 14 amino acids. V lost 6 bases, J lost 5 bases, and 7 bases stayed unmatched. Germline lookup yields CDR1 DFQATT and CDR2 SNEGSKA (reference sequence). The CDR3 coding sequence is TGCAGTGCCCAGGGGACTAGCGGGACCCACGAGCAGTACTTC. Its protein is CSAQGTSGTHEQYF.

This clonotype was detected ten times or more. V and J are TRBV7-3 and TRBJ2-1; unclear D gene. The V end was cut by 1 base, the J end by 3 bases, with 4 bases between. CDR3 length: 13 residues. Germline-derived CDR1 and CDR2 are SGHTA and FQGTGA. Here the CDR3 reads CASSLSYYNEQFF. As DNA, the CDR3 is TGTGCCAGCAGCTTAAGCTACTACAATGAGCAGTTCTTC.

V is TRBV6-4 and J is TRBJ2-1; 13 nucleotides line up with TRBD2. This CDR3 is 15 amino acids long. After removal of 5 bases from V and 8 bases from J, the junction contained 6 bases not matched to a gene. Germline assignment: CDR1 MRHNA and CDR2 SNTAGT. The CDR3 DNA is TGTGCCAGCAGTAAACTAGCGGGAGGGCGAGATGAGCAGTTCTTC. Protein sequence: CASSKLAGGRDEQFF.

This clonotype has just a few counts. V and J are TRBV6-1 and TRBJ1-5; D unresolved. The CDR3 consists of 14 residues. The germline V gene has CDR1 MNHNS and CDR2 SASEGT. Trimming stripped 10 bases from V and 7 bases from J, with 20 bases between. DNA of the CDR3: TGTGCCATCAGGCCCGGTTTTGGTCGACAGCCCCAGCATTTT. Translation: CAIRPGFGRQPQHF.

The V gene is TRBV30, the J gene TRBJ2-7; D possibly corresponds to TRBD2 (5 bases). V was shortened by 3 bases and J by 2 bases, with 17 bases between the two germline ends. The germline V gene encodes CDR1 GTSNPN and CDR2 SVGIG (reference sequence). This CDR3 region has 15 residues. The CDR3 DNA follows: TGTGCCTGGAGCCCCCGTGAGGGTGGGACCTACGAGCAGTACTTC. As protein: CAWSPREGGTYEQYF.

This clonotype was observed at least ten times. The chain has TRBV4-2 and TRBJ2-7, with a tentative D call TRBD2 (6 bases). The CDR3 totals 17 residues. Per germline, CDR1 LGHNA and CDR2 YNFKEQ. V shed 4 bases and J shed 6 bases, with 25 bases lying between them. This chain's CDR3 is CASSPRTGTPGRLEQYF. The CDR3 DNA is TGTGCCAGCAGCCCCCGAACCGGGACTCCGGGGCGGCTCGAGCAGTACTTC.

The table lists this clonotype with many counts. The chain couples TRBV28 to TRBJ2-1, with a possible D match to TRBD1 (5 bases). CDR1 and CDR2 (germline): MDHEN, SYDVKM. This CDR3 has 13 amino acids. V lost 6 bases and J lost 3, with 9 bases in between. The chain's CDR3 is CASRTDSYNEQFF. The CDR3 DNA sequence: TGTGCCAGCAGAACAGACAGCTACAATGAGCAGTTCTTC.

This clonotype appeared many times. This chain connects TRBV20-1 to TRBJ2-1; perhaps TRBD2 as D (5 bases). CDR3 length: 19 residues. Germline CDR1 is DFQATT and CDR2 is SNEGSKA (reference sequence). Trimming took 0 bases from V and 0 from J, leaving 21 bases between them. The CDR3 DNA is TGCAGTGCTAGAGATCAATTGGTCGTGGACTGGAGCTCCTACAATGAGCAGTTCTTC. It translates to CSARDQLVVDWSSYNEQFF.

This clonotype was recorded many times. The V call is TRBV7-2, the J call TRBJ2-5; 13 nucleotides align to TRBD2. CDR1 is SGHTA and CDR2 is FQGNSA in the germline V gene. The CDR3 covers 15 residues. With 5 bases clipped from V and 4 bases from J, the junction kept 4 bases outside the gene matches. CDR3 DNA sequence: TGTGCCAGCAGCCAAACTAGCGGGAGGGGAGAGACCCAGTACTTC. Amino acids: CASSQTSGRGETQYF.

This clonotype was counted ten times or more. V is TRBV20-1 and J is TRBJ2-7; 8 bases are shared with TRBD1. Losses at the gene ends were 5 bases for V and 4 bases for J; bases not matched to a gene: 7. Germline assignment: CDR1 DFQATT and CDR2 SNEGSKA (reference sequence). The CDR3 is 13 amino acids. In DNA form, the CDR3 reads TGCAGTGCTCTGGCCGACAGGGGATACGAGCAGTACTTC. Translation gives CSALADRGYEQYF.

Ten or more counts support this clonotype. The chain recombines TRBV12-3 or TRBV12-4 with TRBJ1-4; no definite D call. Trimming shortened V by 5 bases and J by 0 bases, and 10 bases separated the two germline ends. This CDR3 is built from 15 residues. The CDR3 reads CASSRAGATNEKLFF. Written as DNA, the CDR3 is TGTGCCAGCAGTCGGGCAGGCGCAACTAATGAAAAACTGTTTTTT.

The table lists this clonotype with a few counts. The chain employs TRBV28 and TRBJ2-7; 9 positions agree with TRBD1. CDR1 and CDR2 from the germline V gene are MDHEN and SYDVKM. The ends lost 5 bases at V and 5 bases at J; junction bases unmatched: 4. The CDR3 is 13 residues long. Here the CDR3 reads CASSRTGGHEQYF. For the CDR3, the DNA is TGTGCCAGCAGTCGCACAGGGGGCCACGAGCAGTACTTC.

This clonotype has at least ten counts. The chain is built from TRBV4-2 and TRBJ2-7, with 7 bases lining up with TRBD2. Germline assignment: CDR1 LGHNA and CDR2 YNFKEQ. CDR3 length equals 16 residues. V gave up 1 base and J gave up 7 bases; unmatched junction bases: 13. In DNA form, the CDR3 reads TGTGCCAGCAGCCAAGGAGGCGGGAGCCGGTTGGGGGAGCAGTACTTC. Translating gives CASSQGGGSRLGEQYF.

The chain combines TRBV29-1 with TRBJ2-1; 10 nucleotides line up with TRBD1. Germline lookup yields CDR1 SQVTM and CDR2 ANQGSEA. With 4 bases clipped from V and 6 bases from J, the junction kept 0 bases outside the gene matches. This CDR3 has 12 amino acids. CDR3 protein: CSVGTGGNEQFF. CDR3 sequence (DNA): TGCAGCGTTGGGACAGGGGGCAATGAGCAGTTCTTC.

At least ten counts were recorded for this clonotype. This rearrangement joins TRBV7-7 to TRBJ2-5; 14 bases fit TRBD2. This CDR3 contains 17 residues. The germline V gene has CDR1 SSHAT and CDR2 FNYEAQ (reference sequence). Losses at the gene ends were 4 bases for V and 5 bases for J; bases not matched to a gene: 9. The chain's CDR3 is CASSSGTSGRISETQYF. DNA for the CDR3: TGTGCCAGCAGCTCCGGGACTAGCGGGAGAATAAGTGAGACCCAGTACTTC.

This clonotype was counted at least ten times. This chain joins TRBV15 and TRBJ2-1; 11 nucleotides line up with TRBD2. The CDR3 is 15 residues long. Germline assignment: CDR1 LNHNV and CDR2 YYDKDF (reference sequence). Trimming cost V 0 bases and J 9 bases; bases outside gene matches: 4. The CDR3 loop reads CATSRDRLAGGEQFF. In nucleotides, the CDR3 is TGTGCCACCAGCAGAGATCGCCTAGCGGGAGGTGAGCAGTTCTTC.

This clonotype is classed as medium-sized. This chain connects TRBV14 to TRBJ2-7; D possibly corresponds to TRBD1 (6 bases). The CDR3 consists of 16 residues. With 1 base removed from V and 5 bases from J, the gap between germline ends came to 18 bases. Germline assignment: CDR1 SGHDN and CDR2 FVKESK. In nucleotides, the CDR3 is TGTGCCAGCAGCCAAGGGAGTCTACCCAGGGGCAACGAGCAGTACTTC. This encodes CASSQGSLPRGNEQYF.

This clonotype was picked up many times. J is TRBJ2-7 and V is TRBV28, with TRBD2 matching 8 bases. There are 12 residues in the CDR3. CDR1 is MDHEN and CDR2 is SYDVKM in the germline V gene. Trimming removed 11 bases from V and 5 bases from J; junction bases left unmatched: 8. CDR3 DNA: TGTGCCGTCGGGGGGGCAATCGACGAGCAGTACTTC. Its protein is CAVGGAIDEQYF. Using reference TRBV28 and TRBJ2-7 for the parts outside the CDR3, the full variable domain is DVKVTQSSRYLVKRTGEKVFLECVQDMDHENMFWYRQDPGLGLRLIYFSYDVKMKEKGDIPEGYSVSREKKERFSLILESASTNQTSMYLCAVGGAIDEQYFGPGTRLTVT.

This clonotype showed up many times. The chain joins TRBV16 to TRBJ2-1; D perhaps matches TRBD2 (6 bases). V shed 4 bases and J shed 1 base, with 11 bases lying between them. The V gene's germline CDR1 is KGHSY and CDR2 FQNENV. CDR3 length equals 15 residues. Here the CDR3 reads CASSRGVGSYNEQFF. In DNA form, the CDR3 reads TGTGCCAGCAGCCGGGGGGTTGGGTCCTACAATGAGCAGTTCTTC. The full variable domain, its missing parts supplied by reference TRBV16 and TRBJ2-1, is GEEVAQTPKHLVRGEGQKAKLYCAPIKGHSYVFWYQQVLKNEFKFLISFQNENVFDETGMPKERFSAKCLPNSPCSLEIQATKLEDSAVYFCASSRGVGSYNEQFFGPGTRLTVL.

This clonotype was counted at least ten times. The chain recombines TRBV7-2 with TRBJ2-2; TRBD1 aligns across 8 bases. Germline CDR1 and CDR2: SGHTA and FQGNSA. V shed 4 bases, J shed 4 bases, and the junction held 2 bases outside the gene matches. The CDR3 totals 14 residues. The CDR3 loop is CASSSTGGTGELFF. The DNA of the CDR3 is TGTGCCAGCAGCTCTACAGGGGGCACCGGGGAGCTGTTTTTT.

The sample holds many counts of this clonotype. V usage is TRBV20-1 and J usage is TRBJ2-7; D unresolved. Germline V lookup: CDR1 DFQATT, CDR2 SNEGSKA (reference sequence). CDR3 length: 15 residues. Trimming cost V 3 bases and J 3 bases, with 18 bases left between them. The CDR3 region is CSARFRAGKVYEQYF. The CDR3 coding sequence is TGCAGTGCTAGGTTTAGGGCAGGTAAAGTCTACGAGCAGTACTTC.

This chain connects TRBV6-2 or TRBV6-3 to TRBJ2-3; 14 positions match TRBD2. Germline CDR1 MNHEY, CDR2 SVGEGT. V gave up 7 bases and J gave up 10 bases; unmatched junction bases: 10. The CDR3 loop spans 15 amino acids. The CDR3 sequence: CASNAGLAGEVAQYF. As DNA, the CDR3 is TGTGCCAGCAACGCGGGACTAGCGGGAGAAGTGGCGCAGTATTTT.

This clonotype has ten or more counts. The rearrangement links TRBV27 to TRBJ2-3; D is ambiguous. The CDR3 is made up of 12 amino acids. The germline V gene has CDR1 MNHEY and CDR2 SMNVEV (reference sequence). Trimming took off 2 bases at V and 2 bases at J, with 2 bases between the two ends. The CDR3 DNA reads TGTGCCAGCAGTTTAAACACAGATACGCAGTATTTT. This codes for CASSLNTDTQYF.

This clonotype was seen only a few times. The chain joins TRBV27 to TRBJ1-1; D is unresolved. Trimming pared 6 bases from V and 8 bases from J, leaving 10 bases between. CDR3 length equals 11 residues. Germline loops: CDR1 MNHEY, CDR2 SMNVEV (reference sequence). For the CDR3, the DNA is TGTGCCAGCAGCGCTACTACGGAAGCTTTCTTT. Amino acids: CASSATTEAFF.

This clonotype was found a few times. V is TRBV5-6 and J is TRBJ2-3; D may be TRBD1 (5 bases). V was shortened by 4 bases and J by 2 bases, with 23 bases between the two germline ends. The CDR3 is 18 amino acids. Germline V CDR1 and CDR2: SGHDT, YYEEEE. For the CDR3, the DNA is TGTGCCAGCAGCGCCTCCGGAGCGCCAGGGTCTATCACAGATACGCAGTATTTT. It translates to CASSASGAPGSITDTQYF.

This clonotype occurred a few times. The genes are TRBV6-1 and TRBJ1-3; D is undetermined. The germline V gene encodes CDR1 MNHNS and CDR2 SASEGT. Trimming removed 7 bases from V and 0 bases from J, with 19 bases in between. This CDR3 is 17 amino acids long. The CDR3 bases are TGTGCCAGCACTGCAGGAACCCGACCAAGCTCTGGAAACACCATATATTTT. Residues: CASTAGTRPSSGNTIYF.

A word on this clonotype: A much larger clone lies a single base off, so this may be a read error. This chain links TRBV27 with TRBJ1-2, with no clear D. Germline CDR1 is MNHEY and CDR2 is SMNVEV (reference sequence). This CDR3 has 13 amino acids. Here the CDR3 DNA reads TGTGCCAGCAGTTCCTTCGGCGCTTATGGCTACCCCTTC. This translates into CASSSFGAYGYPF.

The rearrangement joins TRBV2 to TRBJ2-2, with 13 positions matching TRBD2. The CDR3 spans 15 residues. Germline CDR1 SNHLY, CDR2 FYNNEI. The J segment lost 4 bases and the V segment lost 7 bases, leaving 3 bases of the junction unmatched. CDR3 amino acids: CASTRLAGGTGELFF. The CDR3 bases are TGTGCCAGCACCCGACTAGCGGGAGGCACCGGGGAGCTGTTTTTT.